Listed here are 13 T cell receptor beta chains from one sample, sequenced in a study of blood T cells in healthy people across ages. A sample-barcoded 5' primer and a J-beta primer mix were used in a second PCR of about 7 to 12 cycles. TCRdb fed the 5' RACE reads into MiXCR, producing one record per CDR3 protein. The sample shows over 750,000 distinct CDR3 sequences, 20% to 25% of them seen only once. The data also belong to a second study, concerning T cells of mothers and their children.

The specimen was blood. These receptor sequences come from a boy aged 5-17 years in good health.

CDR3 DNA sequence: TGTGCCAGCAGCTTACTTAGCGGGCGCTCCTACAATGAGCAGTTCTTC. As protein: CASSLLSGRSYNEQFF. The chain employs TRBV7-9 and TRBJ2-1; 7 nucleotides line up with TRBD2. The germline V gene encodes CDR1 SEHNR and CDR2 FQNEAQ (reference sequence). After removal of 2 bases from V and 0 bases from J, the junction contained 4 bases not matched to a gene. This CDR3 region has 16 residues.

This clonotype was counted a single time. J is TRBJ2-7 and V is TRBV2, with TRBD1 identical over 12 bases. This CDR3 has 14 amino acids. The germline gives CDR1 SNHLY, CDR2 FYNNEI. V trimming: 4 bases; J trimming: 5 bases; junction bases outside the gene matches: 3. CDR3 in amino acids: CASSGGTGGDEQYF. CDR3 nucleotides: TGTGCCAGCAGTGGGGGGACAGGGGGCGACGAGCAGTACTTC. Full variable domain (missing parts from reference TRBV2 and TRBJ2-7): EPEVTQTPSHQVTQMGQEVILRCVPISNHLYFYWYRQILGQKVEFLVSFYNNEISEKSEIFDDQFSVERPDGSNFTLKIRSTKLEDSAMYFCASSGGTGGDEQYFGPGTRLTVT.

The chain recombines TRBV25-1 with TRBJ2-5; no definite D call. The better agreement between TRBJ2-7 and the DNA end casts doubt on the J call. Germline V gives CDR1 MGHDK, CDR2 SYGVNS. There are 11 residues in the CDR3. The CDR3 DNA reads TGTGCCAGCGGCGACACCTACGAGCAGTACTTC. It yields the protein CASGDTYEQYF.

CDR3 loop: CASSLEYRAGVNEQFF. The CDR3 nucleotides read TGTGCCAGCAGCTTGGAGTATCGGGCGGGTGTGAATGAGCAGTTCTTC. V gene TRBV5-5 combines with J gene TRBJ2-5; D is possibly TRBD2 (5 bases). The DNA end is more similar to TRBJ2-1, so the J call may be wrong. CDR1 and CDR2 from the germline V gene are SGHKS and YYEKEE (reference sequence). CDR3 length: 16 amino acids.

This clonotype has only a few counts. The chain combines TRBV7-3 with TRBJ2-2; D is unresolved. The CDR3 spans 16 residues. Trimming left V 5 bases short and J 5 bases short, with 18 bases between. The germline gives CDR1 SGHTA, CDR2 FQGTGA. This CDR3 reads CASSPMSPLLTGELFF. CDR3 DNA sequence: TGTGCCAGCAGCCCTATGTCCCCTCTTCTTACCGGGGAGCTGTTTTTT.

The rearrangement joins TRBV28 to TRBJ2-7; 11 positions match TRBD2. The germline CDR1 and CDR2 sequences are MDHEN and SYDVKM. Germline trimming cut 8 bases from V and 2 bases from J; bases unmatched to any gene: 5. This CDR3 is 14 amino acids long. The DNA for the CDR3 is TGTGCCAGCGGAGTTAGCGGGAGGGCCTACGAGCAGTACTTC. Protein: CASGVSGRAYEQYF.

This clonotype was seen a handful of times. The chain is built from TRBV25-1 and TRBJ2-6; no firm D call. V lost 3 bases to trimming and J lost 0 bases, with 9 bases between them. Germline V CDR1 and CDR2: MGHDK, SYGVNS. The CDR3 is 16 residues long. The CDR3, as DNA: TGTGCCAGCAGTGAGAACGCAGGCTCTGGGGCCAACGTCCTGACTTTC. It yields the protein CASSENAGSGANVLTF.

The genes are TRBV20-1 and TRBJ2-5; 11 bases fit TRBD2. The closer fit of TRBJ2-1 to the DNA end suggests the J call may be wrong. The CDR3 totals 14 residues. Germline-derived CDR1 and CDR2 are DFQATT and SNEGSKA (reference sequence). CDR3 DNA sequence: TGCAGTGCACCCACTAGCGGGAGTGACAATGAGCAGTTCTTC. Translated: CSAPTSGSDNEQFF.

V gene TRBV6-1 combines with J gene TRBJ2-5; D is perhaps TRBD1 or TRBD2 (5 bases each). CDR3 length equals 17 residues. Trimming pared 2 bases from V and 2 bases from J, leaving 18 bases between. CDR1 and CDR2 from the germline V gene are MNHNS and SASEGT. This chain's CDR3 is CASSEKRFPGPQETQYF. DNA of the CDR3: TGTGCCAGCAGTGAAAAACGATTCCCGGGGCCTCAAGAGACCCAGTACTTC.

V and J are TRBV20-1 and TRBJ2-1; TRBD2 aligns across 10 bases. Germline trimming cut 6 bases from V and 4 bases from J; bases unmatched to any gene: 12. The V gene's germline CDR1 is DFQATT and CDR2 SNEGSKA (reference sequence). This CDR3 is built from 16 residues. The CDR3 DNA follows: TGCAGTGCCTCCATCCTAGCGGGAGTAATGTACAATGAGCAGTTCTTC. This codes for CSASILAGVMYNEQFF.

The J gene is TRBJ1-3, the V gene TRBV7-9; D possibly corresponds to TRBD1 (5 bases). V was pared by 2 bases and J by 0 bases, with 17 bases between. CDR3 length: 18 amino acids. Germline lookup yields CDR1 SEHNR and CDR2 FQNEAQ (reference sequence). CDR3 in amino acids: CASSLTRATYHSGNTIYF. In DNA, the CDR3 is TGTGCCAGCAGCTTAACCAGGGCCACATATCACTCTGGAAACACCATATATTTT.

The CDR3 nucleotides read TGTGCCAGCAGTTTGGGGGTCCAGCAGGGGGCATCCTCCGGGGAGCTGTTTTTT. Its translation: CASSLGVQQGASSGELFF. The chain links TRBV27 to TRBJ2-2; 8 bases agree with TRBD1. Trimming cost V 3 bases and J 6 bases; bases outside gene matches: 15. This CDR3 comprises 18 residues. The germline gives CDR1 MNHEY, CDR2 SMNVEV (reference sequence).

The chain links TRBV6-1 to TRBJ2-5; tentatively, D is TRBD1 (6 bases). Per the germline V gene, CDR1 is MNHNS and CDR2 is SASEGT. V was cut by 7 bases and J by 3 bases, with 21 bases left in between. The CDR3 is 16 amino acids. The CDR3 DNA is TGTGCCAGCATATTAGGACAGACCCTAATAAAAGAGACCCAGTACTTC. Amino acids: CASILGQTLIKETQYF.